This passage covers 4 T cell receptor beta chains from one sample sequenced in a study of breast tumors, draining lymph nodes, adjacent tissues (dated by TCRdb to 2015 to 2016). The lymph node samples were taken from the axillary draining lymph nodes of breast cancer patients. Library preparation was by multiplex PCR. Sequenced using an Illumina HiSeq 2000. In TCRdb, the public reads were trimmed at Q25 with fastp and aligned with MiXCR, with productive beta chains retained. Identical CDR3 proteins give one entry, which carries the most common genes and DNA. This sample holds 200,000 or so distinct CDR3 sequences; around a third were observed only once. 4.3% of the sample comes from the top ten. Sequenced sample: axillary lymph node tissue. The receptors here all came from a female donor with breast cancer. Some clones in this sample may be carry-over from other donors' samples.

This clonotype showed up just once. The chain joins TRBV30 to TRBJ1-1; the match to TRBD1 covers 8 bases. This CDR3 has 13 amino acids. Germline trimming cut 4 bases from V and 5 bases from J; bases unmatched to any gene: 6. CDR1 and CDR2 from the germline V gene are GTSNPN and SVGIG (reference sequence). The CDR3 DNA is TGTGCCTGGACCCGGACAGGGAAAACTGAAGCTTTCTTT. It codes for CAWTRTGKTEAFF.

This clonotype was picked up many times. The rearrangement uses TRBV11-2 and TRBJ2-7; 7 bases fit TRBD2. Germline trimming cut 5 bases from V and 0 bases from J; bases unmatched to any gene: 10. The germline gives CDR1 SGHAT, CDR2 FQNNGV. The CDR3 loop spans 16 amino acids. The CDR3 nucleotides are TGTGCCAGCAGCCCCATTAGCGGGCGCTTCTCCTACGAGCAGTACTTC. This codes for CASSPISGRFSYEQYF. Full variable domain (outside the CDR3, taken from reference TRBV11-2 and TRBJ2-7): EAGVAQSPRYKIIEKRQSVAFWCNPISGHATLYWYQQILGQGPKLLIQFQNNGVVDDSQLPKDRFSAERLKGVDSTLKIQPAKLEDSAVYLCASSPISGRFSYEQYFGPGTRLTVT.

This clonotype was recorded at least ten times. V is TRBV7-2 and J is TRBJ2-3; possible D gene TRBD2, 6 bases. Germline lookup yields CDR1 SGHTA and CDR2 FQGNSA. V was shortened by 8 bases and J by 3 bases, with 6 bases between the two germline ends. The length of the CDR3 is 11 residues. In nucleotides, the CDR3 is TGTGCCAGCGGGAGGACAGATACGCAGTATTTT. Protein product: CASGRTDTQYF.

This clonotype was seen only once. The chain combines TRBV12-1 with TRBJ2-1. TRBV12-1 is marked as a pseudogene. This CDR3 has 16 amino acids. The CDR3 sequence is CASSPTLLTAYNEQFF. CDR3 nucleotides: TGTGCCAGCAGCCCGACCCTACTAACCGCGTACAATGAGCAGTTCTTC.